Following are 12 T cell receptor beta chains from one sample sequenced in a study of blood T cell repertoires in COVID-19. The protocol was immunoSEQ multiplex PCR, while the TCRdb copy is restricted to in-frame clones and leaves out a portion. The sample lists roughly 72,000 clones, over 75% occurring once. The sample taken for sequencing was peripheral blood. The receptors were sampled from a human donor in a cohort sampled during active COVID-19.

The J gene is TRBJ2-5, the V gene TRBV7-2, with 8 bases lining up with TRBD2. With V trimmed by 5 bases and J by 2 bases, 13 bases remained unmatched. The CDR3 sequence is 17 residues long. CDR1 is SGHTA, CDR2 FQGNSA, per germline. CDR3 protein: CASSPGGAGGPQETQYF. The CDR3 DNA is TGTGCCAGCAGCCCCGGGGGGGCGGGGGGTCCACAAGAGACCCAGTACTTC.

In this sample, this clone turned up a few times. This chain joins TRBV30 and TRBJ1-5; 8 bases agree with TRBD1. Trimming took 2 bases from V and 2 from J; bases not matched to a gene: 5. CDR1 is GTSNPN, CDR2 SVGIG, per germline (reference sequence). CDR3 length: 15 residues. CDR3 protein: CAWSRQGAGNQPQHF. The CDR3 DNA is TGTGCCTGGAGTAGGCAGGGGGCGGGCAATCAGCCCCAGCATTTT.

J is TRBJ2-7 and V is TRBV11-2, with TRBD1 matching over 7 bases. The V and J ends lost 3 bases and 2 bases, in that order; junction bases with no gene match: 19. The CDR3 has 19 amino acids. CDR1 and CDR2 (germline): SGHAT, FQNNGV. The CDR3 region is CASSFTGTARRGPAYEQYF. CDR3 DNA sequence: TGTGCCAGCAGCTTTACCGGGACAGCGAGGAGAGGGCCCGCCTACGAGCAGTACTTC. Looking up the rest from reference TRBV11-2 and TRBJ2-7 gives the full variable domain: EAGVAQSPRYKIIEKRQSVAFWCNPISGHATLYWYQQILGQGPKLLIQFQNNGVVDDSQLPKDRFSAERLKGVDSTLKIQPAKLEDSAVYLCASSFTGTARRGPAYEQYFGPGTRLTVT.

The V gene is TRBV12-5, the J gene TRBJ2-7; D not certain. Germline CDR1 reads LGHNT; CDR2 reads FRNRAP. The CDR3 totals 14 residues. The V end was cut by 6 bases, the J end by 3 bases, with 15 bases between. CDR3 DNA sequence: TGTGCTAGTGGGCGCACGAATCATGGCTACGAGCAGTACTTC. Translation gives CASGRTNHGYEQYF.

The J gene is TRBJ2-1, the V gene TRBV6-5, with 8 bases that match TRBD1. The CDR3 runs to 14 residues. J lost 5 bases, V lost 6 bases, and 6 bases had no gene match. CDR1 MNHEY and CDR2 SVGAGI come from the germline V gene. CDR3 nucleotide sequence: TGTGCCAGCAGACCCGGGACAGGCCACAATGAGCAGTTCTTC. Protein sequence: CASRPGTGHNEQFF.

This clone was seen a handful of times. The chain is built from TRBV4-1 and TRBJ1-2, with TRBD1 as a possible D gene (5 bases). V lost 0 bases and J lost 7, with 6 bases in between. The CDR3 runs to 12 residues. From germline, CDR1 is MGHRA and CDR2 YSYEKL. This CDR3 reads CASSQDRVGYTF. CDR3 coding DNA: TGCGCCAGCAGCCAAGACAGGGTTGGCTACACCTTC.

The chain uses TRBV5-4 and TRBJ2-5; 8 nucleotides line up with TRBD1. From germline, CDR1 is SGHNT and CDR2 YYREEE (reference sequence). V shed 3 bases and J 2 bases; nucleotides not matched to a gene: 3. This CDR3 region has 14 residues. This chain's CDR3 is CASSSRTGQETQYF. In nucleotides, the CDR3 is TGTGCCAGCAGCTCTCGGACAGGGCAAGAGACCCAGTACTTC.

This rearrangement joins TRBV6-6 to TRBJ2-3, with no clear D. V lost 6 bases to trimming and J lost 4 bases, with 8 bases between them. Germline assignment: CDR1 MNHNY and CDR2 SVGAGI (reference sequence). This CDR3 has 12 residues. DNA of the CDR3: TGTGCCAGCAGACAGATGGCAGATACGCAGTATTTT. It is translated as CASRQMADTQYF.

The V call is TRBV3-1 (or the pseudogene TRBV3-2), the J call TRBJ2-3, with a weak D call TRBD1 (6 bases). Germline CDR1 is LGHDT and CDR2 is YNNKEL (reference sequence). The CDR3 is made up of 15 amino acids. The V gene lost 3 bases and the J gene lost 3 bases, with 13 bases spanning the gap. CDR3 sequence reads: CASSQGRQGTDTQYF. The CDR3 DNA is TGTGCCAGCAGCCAGGGTCGGCAGGGGACAGATACGCAGTATTTT.

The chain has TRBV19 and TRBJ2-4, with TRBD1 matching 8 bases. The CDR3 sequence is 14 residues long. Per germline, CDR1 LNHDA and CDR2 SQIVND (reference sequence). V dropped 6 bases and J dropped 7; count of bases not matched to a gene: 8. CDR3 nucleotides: TGTGCCAGTAGGGCGACAGGGGTTAACAACATTCAGTACTTC. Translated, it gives CASRATGVNNIQYF.

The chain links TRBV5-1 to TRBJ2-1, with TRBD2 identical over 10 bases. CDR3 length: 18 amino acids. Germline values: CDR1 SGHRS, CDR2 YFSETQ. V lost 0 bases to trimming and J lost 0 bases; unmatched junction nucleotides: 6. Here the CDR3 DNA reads TGCGCCAGCAGCTTGGGGCTACTAGCGGGAAGCTCCTACAATGAGCAGTTCTTC. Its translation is CASSLGLLAGSSYNEQFF.

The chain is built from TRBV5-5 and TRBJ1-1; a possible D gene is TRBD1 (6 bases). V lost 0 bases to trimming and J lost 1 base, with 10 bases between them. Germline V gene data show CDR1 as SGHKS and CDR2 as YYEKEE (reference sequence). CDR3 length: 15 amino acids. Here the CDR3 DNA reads TGTGCCAGCAGCTTGGTCCGGGGACAGAACACTGAAGCTTTCTTT. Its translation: CASSLVRGQNTEAFF.